A single sample is the source of the 13 T cell receptor beta chains below, sequenced in a study of blood T cell repertoires in COVID-19. Here immunoSEQ multiplex PCR was the method, and the copy in TCRdb shows in-frame clones only, minus some. The sample has roughly 200,000 clones, approximately 89% seen once. The sample consisted of peripheral blood. These receptors were obtained from a woman in her thirties with acute or convalescent COVID-19.

The genes are TRBV12-3 or TRBV12-4 and TRBJ1-1; no firm D call. The CDR3 totals 13 residues. Trimming took 3 bases from V and 1 from J, leaving 6 bases between them. The DNA for the CDR3 is TGTGCCAGCAGTTTTTTAGAGAACACTGAAGCTTTCTTT. Translation: CASSFLENTEAFF.

The rearrangement joins TRBV20-1 to TRBJ2-4; D possibly corresponds to TRBD2 (5 bases). The CDR3 has 18 residues. Germline loops: CDR1 DFQATT, CDR2 SNEGSKA (reference sequence). V was pared by 3 bases and J by 3 bases, with 24 bases between. In DNA form, the CDR3 reads TGCAGTGCTAGTCCCTCAAGAGGGCCCGGTCGGGACAAAAACATTCAGTACTTC. This translates into CSASPSRGPGRDKNIQYF.

The chain joins TRBV15 to TRBJ1-2, with 7 bases aligning to TRBD1. CDR1 is LNHNV and CDR2 is YYDKDF in the germline V gene (reference sequence). The CDR3 has 17 residues. J was trimmed by 5 bases and V by 0 bases; bases with no gene match: 12. The CDR3 DNA follows: TGTGCCACCAGCAGAGATGGAAGGGGACAGTTTCAGTATGGCTACACCTTC. This encodes CATSRDGRGQFQYGYTF.

The rearrangement uses TRBV4-2 and TRBJ1-1; no clear D gene. Germline V gene lookup returns CDR1 LGHNA and CDR2 YNFKEQ. V was pared by 8 bases and J by 0 bases, with 10 bases between. This CDR3 region has 13 residues. In DNA, the CDR3 is TGTGCCAGCCGTCGGGAGATGAACACTGAAGCTTTCTTT. Protein: CASRREMNTEAFF.

About this clone: Other DNA sequences in the same sample also yield this CDR3. This rearrangement joins TRBV5-1 to TRBJ1-1; D call uncertain. CDR3 length: 13 amino acids. V lost 0 bases to trimming and J lost 0 bases, with 3 bases between them. CDR1 SGHRS and CDR2 YFSETQ come from the germline V gene. In DNA form, the CDR3 reads TGCGCCAGCAGCTTGGCGGTGAACACTGAAGCTTTCTTT. Residues: CASSLAVNTEAFF.

The V gene is TRBV12-1, the J gene TRBJ2-6; no check of the table's D call, TRBD1, against the DNA was made. TRBV12-1 is given as a pseudogene. The CDR3 runs to 18 residues. The CDR3 region is CASSELGQGYSGANVLTF. The CDR3 region has the DNA TGTGCCAGTAGCGAGTTAGGACAGGGATACTCTGGGGCCAACGTCCTGACTTTC.

V is TRBV2 and J is TRBJ2-1, with 8 nucleotides matching TRBD2. The CDR3 spans 12 residues. Germline CDR1 reads SNHLY; CDR2 reads FYNNEI. V dropped 3 bases and J dropped 15; count of bases not matched to a gene: 7. As DNA, the CDR3 is TGTGCCAGCAGTGAGAGGGGACTAGTACCGTTCTTC. It translates to CASSERGLVPFF.

This chain connects TRBV5-1 to TRBJ1-4; D is ambiguous. The CDR3 runs 14 residues. The germline CDR1 and CDR2 sequences are SGHRS and YFSETQ. V was shortened by 0 bases and J by 5 bases, with 8 bases between the two germline ends. CDR3 amino acids: CASSLARGNEKLFF. The CDR3 nucleotides are TGCGCCAGCAGCTTGGCCCGAGGGAATGAAAAACTGTTTTTT.

The chain is built from TRBV15 and TRBJ2-2, with TRBD1 matching over 7 bases. V was clipped by 1 base and J by 5 bases; unmatched bases: 4. CDR1 and CDR2 (germline): LNHNV, YYDKDF (reference sequence). This CDR3 has 15 residues. CDR3 sequence: CATSRVGGRTGELFF. Written as DNA, the CDR3 is TGTGCCACCAGCAGAGTAGGGGGCCGGACCGGGGAGCTGTTTTTT.

This clone was seen more than once but under ten times. V and J are TRBV27 and TRBJ1-1; possible D gene TRBD1, 5 bases. The CDR3 extends over 11 amino acids. Between the trimmed V and J ends, which lost 4 bases and 9 bases, there was a span of 9 bases. From germline, CDR1 is MNHEY and CDR2 SMNVEV (reference sequence). Here the CDR3 reads CASSWGLQAFF. CDR3 nucleotide sequence: TGTGCCAGCAGTTGGGGACTCCAAGCTTTCTTT.

The rearrangement uses TRBV5-4 and TRBJ2-7; 11 bases are shared with TRBD1. The CDR3 has 13 residues. The germline V gene has CDR1 SGHNT and CDR2 YYREEE (reference sequence). The trim removed 4 bases at V and 6 bases at J, leaving 3 bases unmatched. DNA for the CDR3: TGTGCCAGCAGCCGGACAGGGGGCCCCGAGCAGTACTTC. Amino acids: CASSRTGGPEQYF.

The chain employs TRBV6-5 and TRBJ2-5; 10 bases map to TRBD1. The V and J ends lost 6 bases and 5 bases, in that order; junction bases with no gene match: 3. The CDR3 covers 13 residues. Germline lookup yields CDR1 MNHEY and CDR2 SVGAGI. Here the CDR3 DNA reads TGTGCCAGCAGCGGGACAGGGGTTGAGACCCAGTACTTC. Its protein product is CASSGTGVETQYF.

The V gene is TRBV7-9, the J gene TRBJ1-3; no reliable D call. The germline V and J ends were trimmed by 1 base and 0 bases, with 7 bases remaining between them. CDR3 length: 15 amino acids. From germline, CDR1 is SEHNR and CDR2 FQNEAQ (reference sequence). The DNA of the CDR3 is TGTGCCAGCAGCTTAGACGTGAGCTCTGGAAACACCATATATTTT. Protein sequence: CASSLDVSSGNTIYF.